The rows below give T cell receptor beta chains drawn from one sample of a study of T cell responses to AZD1222 COVID-19 vaccine. This table comes from immunoSEQ multiplex PCR, and its TCRdb copy is limited to in-frame clones, with some not included. Of over 100,000 clones listed, around 90% are singletons. Sequenced here: peripheral blood, sampled on day 0 of AZD1222 vaccination. These receptor sequences come from an adult in good health. CDR3s include the opening cysteine and the closing phenylalanine or tryptophan. D genes are given only for firm matches.

length: 13
V: TRBV2
J: TRBJ1-5
D: TRBD1
CDR3: CASSTGGVQPQHF

length: 19
V: TRBV4-2
J: TRBJ2-2
D: TRBD2
CDR3: CASSQDQRGVGRRTGELFF

length: 16
V: TRBV5-5
J: TRBJ2-4
D: TRBD1
CDR3: CASSLVQGASKNIQYF

length: 14
V: TRBV28
J: TRBJ1-2
D: .
CDR3: CASSDRTTNYGYTF

length: 12
V: TRBV28
J: TRBJ1-1
D: .
CDR3: CASSFRRTEAFF

length: 15
V: TRBV4-1
J: TRBJ1-2
D: .
CDR3: CASSQAPGTNYGYTF

length: 13
V: TRBV12-5
J: TRBJ2-1
D: .
CDR3: CASGLGQGTEQFF

length: 13
V: TRBV6-2/TRBV6-3
J: TRBJ2-2
D: .
CDR3: CASSLEYPGELFF

length: 16
V: TRBV4-1
J: TRBJ1-3
D: .
CDR3: CASSQPGHSSGNTIYF

length: 15
V: TRBV27
J: TRBJ2-7
D: .
CDR3: CASSLDRGWVTEQYF

length: 15
V: TRBV5-1
J: TRBJ2-7
D: .
CDR3: CASSPRDVPIYEQYF

length: 14
V: TRBV27
J: TRBJ2-7
D: .
CDR3: CASSLTRSRYEQYF

length: 12
V: TRBV19
J: TRBJ2-7
D: .
CDR3: CASSIGSYEQYF

length: 17
V: TRBV4-1
J: TRBJ2-3
D: TRBD2
CDR3: CASSPRRGSSSTDTQYF

length: 17
V: TRBV5-8
J: TRBJ1-1
D: .
CDR3: CASSLAEGDWIIPEAFF

length: 17
V: TRBV7-5
J: TRBJ2-6
D: .
CDR3: CVRRNRRRTTGANVLTF

length: 12
V: TRBV6-2/TRBV6-3
J: TRBJ1-2
D: .
CDR3: CASSYYGYGYTF

length: 16
V: TRBV7-7
J: TRBJ2-1
D: TRBD1
CDR3: CASSPDLGQESNEQFF

length: 13
V: TRBV24-1
J: TRBJ2-7
D: .
CDR3: CATSADSLEEQYF

length: 15
V: TRBV9
J: TRBJ2-1
D: TRBD2
CDR3: CASSVTSGGYNEQFF

length: 17
V: TRBV24-1
J: TRBJ2-3
D: TRBD2
CDR3: CATSDKGLAGSTDTQYF

length: 18
V: TRBV5-6
J: TRBJ1-1
D: TRBD1
CDR3: CASSLALSGAGGITEAFF

length: 13
V: TRBV6-5
J: TRBJ2-5
D: .
CDR3: CASSYQGGETQYF

length: 15
V: TRBV28
J: TRBJ2-1
D: TRBD1
CDR3: CASSDPTDRANEQFF

length: 12
V: TRBV7-9
J: TRBJ1-5
D: .
CDR3: CASSLASQPQHF

length: 18
V: TRBV4-1
J: TRBJ2-1
D: TRBD2
CDR3: CASSQPHRLAGAYNEQFF

length: 16
V: TRBV7-2
J: TRBJ2-3
D: TRBD2
CDR3: CASSPAGTRYTDTQYF

length: 15
V: TRBV5-4
J: TRBJ2-3
D: TRBD2
CDR3: CASSLPGGNTDTQYF

length: 16
V: TRBV2
J: TRBJ2-4
D: .
CDR3: CASTRGTLRTKNIQYF